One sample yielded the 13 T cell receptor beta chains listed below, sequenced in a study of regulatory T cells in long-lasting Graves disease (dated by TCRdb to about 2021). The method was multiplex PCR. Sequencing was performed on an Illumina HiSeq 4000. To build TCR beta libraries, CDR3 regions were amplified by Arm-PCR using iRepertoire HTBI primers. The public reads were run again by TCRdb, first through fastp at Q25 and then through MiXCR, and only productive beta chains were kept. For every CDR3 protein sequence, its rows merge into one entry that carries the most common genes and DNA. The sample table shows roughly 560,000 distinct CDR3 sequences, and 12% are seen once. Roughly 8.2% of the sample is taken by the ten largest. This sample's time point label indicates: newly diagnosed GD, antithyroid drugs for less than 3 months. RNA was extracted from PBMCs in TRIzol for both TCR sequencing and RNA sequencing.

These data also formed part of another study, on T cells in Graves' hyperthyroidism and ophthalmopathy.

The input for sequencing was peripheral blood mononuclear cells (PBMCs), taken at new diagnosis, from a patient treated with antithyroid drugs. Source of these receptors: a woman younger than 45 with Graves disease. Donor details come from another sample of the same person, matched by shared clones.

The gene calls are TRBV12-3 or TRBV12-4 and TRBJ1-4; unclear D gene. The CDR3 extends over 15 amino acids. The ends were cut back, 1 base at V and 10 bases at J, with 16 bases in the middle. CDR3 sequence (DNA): TGTGCCAGCAGTTTAGGGGCTGAAGCCTGGGTAAAACTGTTTTTT. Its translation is CASSLGAEAWVKLFF.

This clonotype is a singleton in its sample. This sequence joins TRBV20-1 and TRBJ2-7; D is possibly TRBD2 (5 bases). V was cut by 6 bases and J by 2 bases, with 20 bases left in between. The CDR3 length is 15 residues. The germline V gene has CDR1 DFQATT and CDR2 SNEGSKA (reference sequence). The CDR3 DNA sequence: TGCAGTGCGCCAACGGAGGACTCGCCTACCTACGAGCAGTACTTC. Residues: CSAPTEDSPTYEQYF.

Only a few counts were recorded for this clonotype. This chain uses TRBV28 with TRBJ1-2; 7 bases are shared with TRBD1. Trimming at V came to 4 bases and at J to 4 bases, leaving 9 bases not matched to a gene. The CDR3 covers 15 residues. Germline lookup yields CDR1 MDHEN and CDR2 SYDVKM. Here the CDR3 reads CASSSETGEGYGYTF. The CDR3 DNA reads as TGTGCCAGCAGTTCCGAAACAGGGGAGGGCTATGGCTACACCTTC.

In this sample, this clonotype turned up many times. The CDR3 loop is CASSPGTSGRAVYEQFF. The CDR3 coding sequence is TGTGCCAGCAGTCCCGGGACTAGCGGGAGGGCGGTATATGAGCAGTTCTTC. J is TRBJ2-1 and V is TRBV2; 16 bases agree with TRBD2. Per germline, CDR1 SNHLY and CDR2 FYNNEI. The CDR3 is made up of 17 amino acids. V lost 5 bases to trimming and J lost 8 bases; unmatched junction nucleotides: 9.

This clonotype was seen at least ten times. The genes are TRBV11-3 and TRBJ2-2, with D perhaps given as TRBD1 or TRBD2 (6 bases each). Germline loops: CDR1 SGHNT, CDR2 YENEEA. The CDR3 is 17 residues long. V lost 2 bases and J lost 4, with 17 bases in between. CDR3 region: CASSLIGGRGGTGELFF. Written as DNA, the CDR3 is TGTGCCAGCAGCTTAATCGGTGGCAGGGGAGGCACCGGGGAGCTGTTTTTT.

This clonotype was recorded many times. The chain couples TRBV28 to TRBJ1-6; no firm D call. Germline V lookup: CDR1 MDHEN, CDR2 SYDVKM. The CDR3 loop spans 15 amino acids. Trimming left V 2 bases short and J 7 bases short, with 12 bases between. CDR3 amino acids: CASSLNINRNSPLHF. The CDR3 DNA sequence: TGTGCCAGCAGTTTAAATATAAACCGAAATTCACCCCTCCACTTT.

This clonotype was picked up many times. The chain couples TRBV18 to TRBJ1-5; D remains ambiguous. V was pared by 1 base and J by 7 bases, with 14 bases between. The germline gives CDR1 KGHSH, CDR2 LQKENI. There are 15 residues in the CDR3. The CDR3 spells CASSPQLGPKQPQHF. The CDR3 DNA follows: TGTGCCAGCTCACCACAACTTGGGCCAAAACAGCCCCAGCATTTT.

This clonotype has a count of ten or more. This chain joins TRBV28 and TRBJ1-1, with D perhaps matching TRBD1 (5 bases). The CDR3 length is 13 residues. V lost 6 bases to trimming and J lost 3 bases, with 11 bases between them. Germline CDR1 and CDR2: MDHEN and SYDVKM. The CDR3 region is CASRLGTYTEAFF. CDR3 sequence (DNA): TGTGCCAGCAGATTGGGGACGTACACTGAAGCTTTCTTT. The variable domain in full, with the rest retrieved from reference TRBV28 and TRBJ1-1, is DVKVTQSSRYLVKRTGEKVFLECVQDMDHENMFWYRQDPGLGLRLIYFSYDVKMKEKGDIPEGYSVSREKKERFSLILESASTNQTSMYLCASRLGTYTEAFFGQGTRLTVV.

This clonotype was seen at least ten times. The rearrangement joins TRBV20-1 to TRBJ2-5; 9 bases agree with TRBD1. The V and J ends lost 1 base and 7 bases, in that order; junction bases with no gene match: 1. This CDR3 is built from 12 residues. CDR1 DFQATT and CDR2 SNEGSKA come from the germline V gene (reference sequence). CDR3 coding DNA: TGCAGTGCTAGAGGACAGGGGGGGACCCAGTACTTC. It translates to CSARGQGGTQYF.

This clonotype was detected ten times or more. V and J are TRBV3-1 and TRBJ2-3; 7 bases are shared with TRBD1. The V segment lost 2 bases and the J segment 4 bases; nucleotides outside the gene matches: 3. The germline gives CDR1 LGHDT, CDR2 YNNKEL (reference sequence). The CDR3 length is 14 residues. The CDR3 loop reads CASSQRQGADTQYF. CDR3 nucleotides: TGTGCCAGCAGCCAAAGGCAGGGGGCAGATACGCAGTATTTT.

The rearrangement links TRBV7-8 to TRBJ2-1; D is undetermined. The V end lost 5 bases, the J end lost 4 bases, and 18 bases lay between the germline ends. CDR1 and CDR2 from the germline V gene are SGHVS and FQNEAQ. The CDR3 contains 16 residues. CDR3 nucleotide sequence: TGTGCCAGCAGCAGGTCGTGGATCCCCGGGTACAATGAGCAGTTCTTC. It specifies CASSRSWIPGYNEQFF.

CDR3 amino acids: CASSYRSGPQHF. In nucleotides, the CDR3 is TGTGCCAGCAGTTATCGGTCCGGGCCCCAGCATTTT. The gene calls are TRBV6-5 and TRBJ1-5; D unclear. CDR1 and CDR2 from the germline V gene are MNHEY and SVGAGI. Trimming shortened V by 3 bases and J by 9 bases, and 9 bases separated the two germline ends. This CDR3 has 12 residues.

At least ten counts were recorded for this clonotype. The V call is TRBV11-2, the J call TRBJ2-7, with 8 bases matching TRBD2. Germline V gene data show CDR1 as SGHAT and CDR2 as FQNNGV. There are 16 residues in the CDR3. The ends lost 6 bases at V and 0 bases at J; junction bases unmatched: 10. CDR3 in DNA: TGTGCCAGCAGGAGACCTAGCGGGCAGAGCTCCTACGAGCAGTACTTC. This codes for CASRRPSGQSSYEQYF. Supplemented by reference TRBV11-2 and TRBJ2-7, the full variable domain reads EAGVAQSPRYKIIEKRQSVAFWCNPISGHATLYWYQQILGQGPKLLIQFQNNGVVDDSQLPKDRFSAERLKGVDSTLKIQPAKLEDSAVYLCASRRPSGQSSYEQYFGPGTRLTVT.